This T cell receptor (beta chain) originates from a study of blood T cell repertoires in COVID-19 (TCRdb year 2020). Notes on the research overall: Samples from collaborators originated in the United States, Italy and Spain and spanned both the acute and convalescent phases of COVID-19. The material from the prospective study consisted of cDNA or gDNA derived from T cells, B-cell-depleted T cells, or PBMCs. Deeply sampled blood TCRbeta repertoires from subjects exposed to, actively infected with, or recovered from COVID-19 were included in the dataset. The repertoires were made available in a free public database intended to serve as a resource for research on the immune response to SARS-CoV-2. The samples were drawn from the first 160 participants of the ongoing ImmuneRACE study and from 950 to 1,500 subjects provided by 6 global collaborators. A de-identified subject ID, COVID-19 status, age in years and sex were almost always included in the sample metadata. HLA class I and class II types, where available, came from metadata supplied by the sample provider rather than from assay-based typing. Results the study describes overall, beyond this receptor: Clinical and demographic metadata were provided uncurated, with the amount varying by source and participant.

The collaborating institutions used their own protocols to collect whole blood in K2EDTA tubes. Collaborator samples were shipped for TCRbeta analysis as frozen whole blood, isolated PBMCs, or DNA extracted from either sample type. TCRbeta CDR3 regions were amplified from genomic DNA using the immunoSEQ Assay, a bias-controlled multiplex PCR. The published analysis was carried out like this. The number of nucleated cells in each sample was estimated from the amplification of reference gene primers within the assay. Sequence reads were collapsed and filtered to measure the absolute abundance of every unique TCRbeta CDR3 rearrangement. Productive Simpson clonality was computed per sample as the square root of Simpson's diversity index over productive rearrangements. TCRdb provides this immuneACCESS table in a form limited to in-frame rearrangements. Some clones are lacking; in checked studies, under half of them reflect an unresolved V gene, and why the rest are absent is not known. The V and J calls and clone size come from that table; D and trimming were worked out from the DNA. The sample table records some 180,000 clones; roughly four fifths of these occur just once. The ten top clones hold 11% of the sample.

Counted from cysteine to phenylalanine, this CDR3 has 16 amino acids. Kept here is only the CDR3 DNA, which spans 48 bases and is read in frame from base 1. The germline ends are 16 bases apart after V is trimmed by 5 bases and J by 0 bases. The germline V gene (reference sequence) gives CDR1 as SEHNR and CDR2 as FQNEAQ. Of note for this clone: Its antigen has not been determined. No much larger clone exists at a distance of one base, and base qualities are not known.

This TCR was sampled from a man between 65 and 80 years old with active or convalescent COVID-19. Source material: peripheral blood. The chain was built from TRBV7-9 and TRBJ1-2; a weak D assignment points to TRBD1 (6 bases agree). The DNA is TGTGCCAGCAGCCTCGACCAGGGGCGAACTAACTATGGCTACACCTTC. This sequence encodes CASSLDQGRTNYGYTF.